The TCR beta chain under discussion was sequenced for a study of blood T cell repertoires in COVID-19. Study information: Both acute and convalescent COVID-19 samples were obtained from the United States, Italy and Spain. PBMCs, B-cell-depleted T cells, or T cells provided the cDNA or gDNA that made up the material.

In the source study's methods: Scientists estimated how many nucleated cells there were by amplifying reference gene primers. Generated by immunoSEQ multiplex PCR, the TCRdb table keeps only in-frame clones and is missing some. That table furnishes V, J and clone size, whereas the DNA furnished D and trimming. The repertoire consists of 110,000 to 150,000 clones, with around four fifths occurring once and the leading ten covering 6.2%. V was pared by 3 bases and J by 1 base, with 3 bases of the junction left unmatched. The germline gives CDR1 SGHDT, CDR2 YYEEEE. The CDR3 contains 15 residues. This clonotype was obtained from a woman aged 40 to 49 who had recovered from COVID-19. The source material was PBMCs or T cells enriched from blood (not recorded which). The chain combines TRBV5-6 with TRBJ1-3, with 8 bases fitting TRBD1. CDR3 in DNA: TGTGCCAGCAGCTGGAGGACAGGGTCTGGAAACACCATATATTTT. The encoded protein is CASSWRTGSGNTIYF.